Given below is one T cell receptor (beta chain) in context. Germline V gives CDR1 SGDLS, CDR2 YYNGEE. This CDR3 has 14 residues. It was by 5'RACE template switching with UMIs that TCR beta cDNA was made. TCRdb reprocessed the 5' RACE reads, keeping one entry per CDR3 protein, no DNA. Its table lists around 110,000 distinct CDR3 sequences. The data were obtained in a study of T cells expressing NK-cell markers. Specimen: blood T cells: a sorted CD56 or NKG2C T cell subset, CD4+ or CD8+ T cells, or bulk PBMC T cells (not recorded which). V and J are TRBV9 and TRBJ2-1; TCRdb returns TRBD2, unconfirmable since there is no DNA. This TCR was sampled from a woman between 18 and 70 years old in good health. CDR3: CASSVASSPSEQFF.